Listed below are T cell receptor beta chains from one sample, sequenced in a study of T cell clusters in autoimmune cytopenias. TCRdb reprocessed the multiplex PCR reads, with one entry per CDR3 protein and no DNA. The sample table includes around 11,000 distinct CDR3 sequences. This sample also appeared in a second study, on T cell repertoires in aging, cancer and after chemotherapy.

Sequenced material: peripheral blood. These receptors all stem from a human donor in good health. Each CDR3 is given with its conserved first and last residue. Each record gives: V gene, clone size, J gene, CDR3 protein. Not every row has a clone size; where given, it reads once, few, many or a size class.

>TRBV6-5|.|TRBJ1-1
CASSYDPNTEAFF
>TRBV18|.|TRBJ2-4
CASSPMGTLAKNIQYF
>TRBV6-6|medium-sized|TRBJ2-7
CASSYEVSYEQYF
>TRBV29-1|.|TRBJ1-1
CSHQRSLGTEAFF
>TRBV10-3|medium-sized|TRBJ2-7
CAISPDGTNEQYF
>TRBV7-6|.|TRBJ1-4
CASSLGGSYEKLFF
>TRBV15|medium-sized|TRBJ1-5
CATSVEITTLQPQHF
>TRBV7-6|.|TRBJ1-6
CASSLGGQLNSPLHF
>TRBV6-5|.|TRBJ1-2
CASSLAGTGVGYTF
>TRBV27|.|TRBJ2-7
CASSTNKGKGNEQYF
>TRBV12-3/TRBV12-4|.|TRBJ1-1
CASSFQTMNTEAFF
>TRBV7-2|.|TRBJ2-3
CASSSGLAGRARDTQYF
>TRBV6-5|.|TRBJ1-1
CASIPTAGGEAFF
>TRBV12-3/TRBV12-4|.|TRBJ1-5
CASSQWGNQPQHF
>TRBV6-2/TRBV6-3|.|TRBJ1-5
CASHDFPVSAQHF
>TRBV6-5|.|TRBJ1-6
CASSYEDGGNSPLHF
>TRBV18|.|TRBJ1-2
CASSPPAPLYGYTF
>TRBV5-6|.|TRBJ1-2
CASSETGRGGYTF
>TRBV6-5|.|TRBJ2-2
CASSHQWSTGELFF
>TRBV5-1|.|TRBJ2-5
CASSLGVVETQYF
>TRBV18|.|TRBJ1-1
CASSPAAGGNTEAFF
>TRBV5-6|.|TRBJ2-2
CASSLGTPRPGELFF
>TRBV29-1|medium-sized|TRBJ2-1
CSVEGLAGNEQFF
>TRBV5-1|.|TRBJ1-1
CASSARQGSNTEAFF
>TRBV7-9|.|TRBJ2-3
CASSRGLAGMDTQYF
>TRBV6-5|.|TRBJ1-5
CASSYSRTSNQPQHF
>TRBV12-3/TRBV12-4|.|TRBJ2-7
CASSFNRIYEQYF
>TRBV12-3/TRBV12-4|.|TRBJ1-5
CASNQEGQPQHF
>TRBV20-1|.|TRBJ1-1
CSARTGDTEAFF
>TRBV6-6|.|TRBJ1-1
CASSYPGGYTEAFF
>TRBV6-2/TRBV6-3|.|TRBJ2-1
CASNGLWDEQFF
>TRBV10-3|.|TRBJ2-7
CATKGGQGYSYEQYF
>TRBV11-2|.|TRBJ2-1
CASSFNYGLAGRNEQFF
>TRBV12-3/TRBV12-4|.|TRBJ1-5
CASSPRQSSNQPQHF
>TRBV28|.|TRBJ1-1
CASSPSSGGMTEAFF
>TRBV6-6|medium-sized|TRBJ1-4
CASSDGQWNEKLFF
>TRBV29-1|medium-sized|TRBJ1-3
CSAEGAGNTIYF
>TRBV5-1|.|TRBJ1-2
CASSFRTNYGYTF
>TRBV5-5|.|TRBJ2-5
CASSSRGRWEETQYF
>TRBV6-6|.|TRBJ2-1
CASSRDLAVDEQFF
>TRBV6-1|.|TRBJ2-1
CASSERLANEQFF
>TRBV27|.|TRBJ2-1
CASSLFSRPGRGGEQFF
>TRBV6-2/TRBV6-3|.|TRBJ2-3
CASSLGTSGGHTDTQYF
>TRBV30|medium-sized|TRBJ1-5
CAWSAGVQPQHF
>TRBV7-9|.|TRBJ2-3
CASSSGLTGLAFTDTQYF
>TRBV7-9|.|TRBJ2-2
CASSSQRSGGELFF
>TRBV5-5|.|TRBJ2-1
CASSLEGGFYNEQFF
>TRBV5-4|.|TRBJ2-1
CASSLIDNEQFF